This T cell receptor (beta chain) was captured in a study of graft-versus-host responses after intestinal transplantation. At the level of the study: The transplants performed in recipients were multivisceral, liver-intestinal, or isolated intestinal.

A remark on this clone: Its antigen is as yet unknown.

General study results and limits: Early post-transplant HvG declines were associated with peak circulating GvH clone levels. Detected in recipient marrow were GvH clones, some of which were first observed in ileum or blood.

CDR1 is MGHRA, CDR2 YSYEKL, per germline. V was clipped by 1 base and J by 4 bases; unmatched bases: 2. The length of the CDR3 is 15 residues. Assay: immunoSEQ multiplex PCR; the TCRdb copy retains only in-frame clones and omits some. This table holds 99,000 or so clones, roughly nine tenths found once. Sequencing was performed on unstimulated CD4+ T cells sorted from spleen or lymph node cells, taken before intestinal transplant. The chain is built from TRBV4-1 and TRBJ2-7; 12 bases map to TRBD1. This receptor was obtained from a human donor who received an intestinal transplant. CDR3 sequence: CASSQGDRGLYEQYF. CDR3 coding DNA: TGCGCCAGCAGCCAAGGGGACAGGGGGCTGTACGAGCAGTACTTC.